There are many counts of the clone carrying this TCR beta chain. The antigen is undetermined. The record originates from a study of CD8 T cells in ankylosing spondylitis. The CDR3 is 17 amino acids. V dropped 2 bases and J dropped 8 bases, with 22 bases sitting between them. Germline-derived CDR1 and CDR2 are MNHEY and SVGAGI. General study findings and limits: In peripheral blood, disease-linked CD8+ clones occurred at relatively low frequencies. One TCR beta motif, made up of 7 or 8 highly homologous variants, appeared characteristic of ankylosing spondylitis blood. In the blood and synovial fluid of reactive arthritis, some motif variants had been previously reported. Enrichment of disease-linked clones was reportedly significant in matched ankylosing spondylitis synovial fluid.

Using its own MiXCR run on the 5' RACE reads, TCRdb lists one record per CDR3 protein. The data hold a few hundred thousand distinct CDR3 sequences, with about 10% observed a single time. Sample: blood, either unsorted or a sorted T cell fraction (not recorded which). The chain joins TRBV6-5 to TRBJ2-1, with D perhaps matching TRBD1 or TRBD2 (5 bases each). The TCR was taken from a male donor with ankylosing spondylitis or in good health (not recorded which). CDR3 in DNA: TGTGCCAGCAGTTACAGATATCTCCGGGGCCAGCCCTATGAGCAGTTCTTC. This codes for CASSYRYLRGQPYEQFF.